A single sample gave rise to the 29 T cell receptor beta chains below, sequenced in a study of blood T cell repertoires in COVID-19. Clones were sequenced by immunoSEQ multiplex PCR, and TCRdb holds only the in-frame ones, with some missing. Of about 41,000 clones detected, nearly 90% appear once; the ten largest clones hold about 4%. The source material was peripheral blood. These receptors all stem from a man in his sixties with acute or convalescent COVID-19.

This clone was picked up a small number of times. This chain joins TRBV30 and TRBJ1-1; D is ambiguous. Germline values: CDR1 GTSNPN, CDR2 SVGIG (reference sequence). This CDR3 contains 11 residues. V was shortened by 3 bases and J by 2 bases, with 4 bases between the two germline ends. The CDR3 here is CAWSFNTEAFF. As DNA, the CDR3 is TGTGCCTGGAGCTTCAACACTGAAGCTTTCTTT.

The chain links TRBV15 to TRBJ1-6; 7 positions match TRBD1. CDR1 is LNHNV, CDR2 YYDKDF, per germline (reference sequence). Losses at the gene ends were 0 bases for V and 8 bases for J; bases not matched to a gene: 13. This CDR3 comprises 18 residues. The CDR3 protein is CATSRDFAAGTADSPLHF. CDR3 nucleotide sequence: TGTGCCACCAGCAGAGATTTCGCCGCGGGGACAGCGGATTCACCCCTCCACTTT.

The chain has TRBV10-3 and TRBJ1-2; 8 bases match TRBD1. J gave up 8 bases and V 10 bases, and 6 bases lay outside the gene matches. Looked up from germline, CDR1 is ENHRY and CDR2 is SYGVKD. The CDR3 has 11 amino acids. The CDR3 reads CASGQGRGYTF. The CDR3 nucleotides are TGTGCCAGCGGACAGGGACGGGGCTACACCTTC.

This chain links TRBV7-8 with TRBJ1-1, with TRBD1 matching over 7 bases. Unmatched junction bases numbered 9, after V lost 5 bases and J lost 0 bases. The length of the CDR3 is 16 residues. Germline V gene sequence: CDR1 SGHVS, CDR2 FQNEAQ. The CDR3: CASSLDRVLVNTEAFF. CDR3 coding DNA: TGTGCCAGCAGCCTTGACAGGGTATTGGTGAACACTGAAGCTTTCTTT.

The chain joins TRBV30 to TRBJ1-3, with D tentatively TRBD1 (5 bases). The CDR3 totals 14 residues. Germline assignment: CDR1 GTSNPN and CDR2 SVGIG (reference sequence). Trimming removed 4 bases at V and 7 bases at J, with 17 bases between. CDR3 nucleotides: TGTGCCTGGATGGGACTAGACAAGCTCAACACCATATATTTT. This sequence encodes CAWMGLDKLNTIYF.

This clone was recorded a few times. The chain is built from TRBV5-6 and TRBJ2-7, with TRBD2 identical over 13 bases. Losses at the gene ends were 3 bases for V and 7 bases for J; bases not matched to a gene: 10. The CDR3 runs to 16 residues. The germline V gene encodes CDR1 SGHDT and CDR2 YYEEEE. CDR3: CASSWGLAGFGIEQYF. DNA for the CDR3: TGTGCCAGCAGCTGGGGACTAGCGGGGTTCGGGATAGAGCAGTACTTC.

CDR3 nucleotide sequence: TGTGCCAGTAGTCAGGGGACCGGACCAATCTATGGCTACACCTTC. Translating gives CASSQGTGPIYGYTF. V is TRBV19 and J is TRBJ1-2; D is possibly TRBD1 (6 bases). The CDR3 spans 15 residues. Per the germline V gene, CDR1 is LNHDA and CDR2 is SQIVND (reference sequence). Between the trimmed V and J ends, which lost 5 bases and 4 bases, there was a span of 17 bases.

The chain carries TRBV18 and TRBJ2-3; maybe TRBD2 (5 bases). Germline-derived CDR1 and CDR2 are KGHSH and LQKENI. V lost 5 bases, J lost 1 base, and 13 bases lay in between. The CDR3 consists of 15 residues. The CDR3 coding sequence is TGTGCCAGCTCATCAACTAGAGTCGGCACAGATACGCAGTATTTT. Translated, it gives CASSSTRVGTDTQYF.

This CDR3 reads CATSDAGGRPYNEQFF. In DNA, the CDR3 is TGTGCCACCAGTGACGCAGGGGGCCGCCCTTACAATGAGCAGTTCTTC. The chain is built from TRBV24-1 and TRBJ2-1; 8 bases line up with TRBD1. CDR3 length: 16 residues. Germline CDR1 reads KGHDR; CDR2 reads SFDVKD. V lost 4 bases, J lost 4 bases, and 8 bases stayed unmatched.

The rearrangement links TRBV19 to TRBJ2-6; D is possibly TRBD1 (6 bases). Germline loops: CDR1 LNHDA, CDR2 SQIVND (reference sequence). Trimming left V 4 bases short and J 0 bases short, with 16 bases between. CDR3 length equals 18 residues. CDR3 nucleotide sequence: TGTGCCAGTAGTAAGGACAGCTGGGTCGGCTCTGGGGCCAACGTCCTGACTTTC. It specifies CASSKDSWVGSGANVLTF. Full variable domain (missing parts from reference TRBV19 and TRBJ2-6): DGGITQSPKYLFRKEGQNVTLSCEQNLNHDAMYWYRQDPGQGLRLIYYSQIVNDFQKGDIAEGYSVSREKKESFPLTVTSAQKNPTAFYLCASSKDSWVGSGANVLTFGAGSRLTVL.

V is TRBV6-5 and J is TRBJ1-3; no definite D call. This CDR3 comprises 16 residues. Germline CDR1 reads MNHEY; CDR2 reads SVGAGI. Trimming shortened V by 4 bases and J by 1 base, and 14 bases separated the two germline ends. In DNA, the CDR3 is TGTGCCAGCAGTTCCTCCCGGACTGTATCTGGAAACACCATATATTTT. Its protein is CASSSSRTVSGNTIYF.

CDR3 coding DNA: TGTGCCTGGAGTGTATCAATGGACAGAGGTCAGCCCCAGCATTTT. Its translation is CAWSVSMDRGQPQHF. The gene calls are TRBV30 and TRBJ1-5; a possible D gene is TRBD1 (6 bases). The V gene lost 0 bases and the J gene lost 6 bases, with 15 bases spanning the gap. Germline V gene data show CDR1 as GTSNPN and CDR2 as SVGIG (reference sequence). The CDR3 is 15 residues long.

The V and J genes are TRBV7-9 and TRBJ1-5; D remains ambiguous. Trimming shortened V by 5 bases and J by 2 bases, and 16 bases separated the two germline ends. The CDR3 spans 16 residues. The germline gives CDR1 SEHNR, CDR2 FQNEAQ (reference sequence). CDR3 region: CASSPRRFIGNQPQHF. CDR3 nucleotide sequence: TGTGCCAGCAGCCCCCGTCGGTTCATAGGCAATCAGCCCCAGCATTTT.

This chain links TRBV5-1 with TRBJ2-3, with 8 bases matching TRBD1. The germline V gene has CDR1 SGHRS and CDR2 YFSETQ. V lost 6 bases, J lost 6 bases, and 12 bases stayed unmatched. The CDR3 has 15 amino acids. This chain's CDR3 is CASTLISRGQDTQYF. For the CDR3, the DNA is TGCGCCAGCACCCTAATCAGCAGGGGGCAGGATACGCAGTATTTT.

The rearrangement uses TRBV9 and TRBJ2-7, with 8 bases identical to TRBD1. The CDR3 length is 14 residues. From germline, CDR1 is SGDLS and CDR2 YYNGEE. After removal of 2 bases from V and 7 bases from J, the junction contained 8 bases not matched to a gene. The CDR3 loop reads CASSVGGQAQEQYF. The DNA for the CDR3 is TGTGCCAGCAGCGTTGGGGGACAGGCCCAGGAGCAGTACTTC. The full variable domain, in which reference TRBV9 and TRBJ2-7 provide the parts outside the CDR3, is DSGVTQTPKHLITATGQRVTLRCSPRSGDLSVYWYQQSLDQGLQFLIQYYNGEERAKGNILERFSAQQFPDLHSELNLSSLELGDSALYFCASSVGGQAQEQYFGPGTRLTVT.

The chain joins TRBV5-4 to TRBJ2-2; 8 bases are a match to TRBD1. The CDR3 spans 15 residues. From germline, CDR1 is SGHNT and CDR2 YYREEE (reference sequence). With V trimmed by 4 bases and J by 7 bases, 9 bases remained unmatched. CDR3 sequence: CASSRDRGGDGELFF. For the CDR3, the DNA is TGTGCCAGCAGCCGAGACAGGGGCGGTGACGGGGAGCTGTTTTTT. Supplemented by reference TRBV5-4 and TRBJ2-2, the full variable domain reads ETGVTQSPTHLIKTRGQQVTLRCSSQSGHNTVSWYQQALGQGPQFIFQYYREEENGRGNFPPRFSGLQFPNYSSELNVNALELDDSALYLCASSRDRGGDGELFFGEGSRLTVL.

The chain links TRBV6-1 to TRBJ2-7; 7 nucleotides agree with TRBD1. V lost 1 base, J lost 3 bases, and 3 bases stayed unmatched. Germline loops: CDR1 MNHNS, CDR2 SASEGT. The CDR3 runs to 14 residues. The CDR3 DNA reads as TGTGCCAGCAGTGAAGAAGGACAGGACTACGAGCAGTACTTC. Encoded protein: CASSEEGQDYEQYF.

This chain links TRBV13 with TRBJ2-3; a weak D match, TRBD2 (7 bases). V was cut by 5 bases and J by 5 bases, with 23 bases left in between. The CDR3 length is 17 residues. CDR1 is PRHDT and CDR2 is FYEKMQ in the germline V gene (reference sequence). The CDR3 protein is CASSTRGGVPSQDTQYF. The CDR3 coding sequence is TGTGCCAGCAGCACTAGGGGGGGGGTACCTAGCCAAGATACGCAGTATTTT.

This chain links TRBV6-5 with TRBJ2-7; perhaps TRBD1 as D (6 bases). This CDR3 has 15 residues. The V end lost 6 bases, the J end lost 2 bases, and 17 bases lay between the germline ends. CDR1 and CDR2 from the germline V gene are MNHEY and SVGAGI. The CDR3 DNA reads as TGTGCCAGCAGCCCGAACTTACAGGGAACCTACGAGCAGTACTTC. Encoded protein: CASSPNLQGTYEQYF.

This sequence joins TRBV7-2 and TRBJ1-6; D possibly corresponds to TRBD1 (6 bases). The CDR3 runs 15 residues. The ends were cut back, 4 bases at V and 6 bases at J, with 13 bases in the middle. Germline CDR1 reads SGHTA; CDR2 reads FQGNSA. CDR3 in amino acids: CASSSSGARNSPLHF. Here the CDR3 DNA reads TGTGCCAGCAGCTCGTCAGGGGCGCGTAATTCACCCCTCCACTTT.

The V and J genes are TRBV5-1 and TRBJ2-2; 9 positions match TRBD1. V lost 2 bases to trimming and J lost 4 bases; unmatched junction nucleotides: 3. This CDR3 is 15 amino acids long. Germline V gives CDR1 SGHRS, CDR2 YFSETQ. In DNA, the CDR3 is TGCGCCAGCAGCTTACAGGGGGCAATCACCGGGGAGCTGTTTTTT. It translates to CASSLQGAITGELFF.

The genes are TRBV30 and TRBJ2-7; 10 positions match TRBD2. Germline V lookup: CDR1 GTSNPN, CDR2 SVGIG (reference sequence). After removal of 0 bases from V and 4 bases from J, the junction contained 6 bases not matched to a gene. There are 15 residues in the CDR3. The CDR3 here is CAWSVQGSGGYEQYF. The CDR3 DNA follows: TGTGCCTGGAGTGTACAGGGTAGCGGGGGGTACGAGCAGTACTTC. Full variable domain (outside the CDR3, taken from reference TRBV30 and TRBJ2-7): SQTIHQWPATLVQPVGSPLSLECTVEGTSNPNLYWYRQAAGRGLQLLFYSVGIGQISSEVPQNLSASRPQDRQFILSSKKLLLSDSGFYLCAWSVQGSGGYEQYFGPGTRLTVT.

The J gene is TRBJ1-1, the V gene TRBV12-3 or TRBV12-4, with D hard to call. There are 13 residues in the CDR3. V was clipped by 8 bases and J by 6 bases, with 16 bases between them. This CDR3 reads CASQTATVSEAFF. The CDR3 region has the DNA TGTGCCAGCCAGACGGCGACTGTCTCTGAAGCTTTCTTT.

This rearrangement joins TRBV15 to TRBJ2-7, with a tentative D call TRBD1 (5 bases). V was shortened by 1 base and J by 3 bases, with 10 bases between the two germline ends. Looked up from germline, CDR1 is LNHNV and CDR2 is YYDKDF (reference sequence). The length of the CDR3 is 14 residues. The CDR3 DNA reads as TGTGCCACCAGCAGAGCGGCGCAGGGCTACGAGCAGTACTTC. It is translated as CATSRAAQGYEQYF.

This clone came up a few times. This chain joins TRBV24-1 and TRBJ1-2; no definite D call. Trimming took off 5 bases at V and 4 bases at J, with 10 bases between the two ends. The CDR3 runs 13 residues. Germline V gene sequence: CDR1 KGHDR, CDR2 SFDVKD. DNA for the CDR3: TGTGCCACCAGTGCCCAGATGGCCTATGGCTACACCTTC. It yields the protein CATSAQMAYGYTF.

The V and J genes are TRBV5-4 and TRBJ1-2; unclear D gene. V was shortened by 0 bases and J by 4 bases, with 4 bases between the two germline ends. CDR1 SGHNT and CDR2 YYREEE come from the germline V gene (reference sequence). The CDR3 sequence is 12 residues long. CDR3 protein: CASSLDGYGYTF. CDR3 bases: TGTGCCAGCAGCTTGGACGGCTATGGCTACACCTTC.

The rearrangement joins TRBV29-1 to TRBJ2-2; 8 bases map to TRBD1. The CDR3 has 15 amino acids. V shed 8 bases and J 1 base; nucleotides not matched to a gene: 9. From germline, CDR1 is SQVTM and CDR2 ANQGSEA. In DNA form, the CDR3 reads TGCAGCATACGTACCGGGACAGGGAACACCGGGGAGCTGTTTTTT. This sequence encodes CSIRTGTGNTGELFF.

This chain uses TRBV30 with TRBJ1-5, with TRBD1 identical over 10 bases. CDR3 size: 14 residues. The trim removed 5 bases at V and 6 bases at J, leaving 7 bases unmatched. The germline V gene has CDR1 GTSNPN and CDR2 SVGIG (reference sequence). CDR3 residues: CAWARDRGGQPQHF. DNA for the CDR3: TGTGCCTGGGCCAGGGACAGGGGAGGTCAGCCCCAGCATTTT.

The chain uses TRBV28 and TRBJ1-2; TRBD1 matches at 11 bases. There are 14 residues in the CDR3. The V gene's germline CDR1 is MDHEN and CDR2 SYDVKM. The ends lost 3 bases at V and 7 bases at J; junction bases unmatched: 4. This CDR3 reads CASSLGTGGRGYTF. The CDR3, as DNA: TGTGCCAGCAGTTTGGGGACAGGGGGACGTGGCTACACCTTC.